Listed below are T cell receptor beta chains from one sample, sequenced in a study of cytomegalovirus exposure and HLA in healthy donors. Measured with immunoSEQ multiplex PCR; TCRdb has only the in-frame clones, and not every one. The sample has tens of thousands of clones, about 97% seen once. Sequenced: PBMCs. The receptors here all came from a woman under 30 in good health and CMV-seropositive. Each CDR3 is given with its conserved first and last residue. Fields, in order: clone size, J gene, D gene, V gene, CDR3 length, CDR3 protein, CDR3 DNA. A D gene is named only where the DNA matches it firmly. Clone size is given for some rows only: seen once, a few or many times, or a class if the clone is expanded.

abundance: .
j_gene: TRBJ1-2
d_gene: TRBD1
v_gene: TRBV9
len: 17
CDR3aa: CASSVEGRGQDYYGYTF
CDR3nt: TGTGCCAGCAGCGTAGAGGGAAGGGGACAGGACTACTATGGCTACACCTTC

abundance: .
j_gene: TRBJ2-5
d_gene: .
v_gene: TRBV11-2
len: 14
CDR3aa: CASSLEIRGETQYF
CDR3nt: TGTGCCAGCAGCTTAGAGATAAGGGGCGAGACCCAGTACTTC

abundance: .
j_gene: TRBJ2-7
d_gene: TRBD1
v_gene: TRBV6-5
len: 13
CDR3aa: CASSFWTGNEQYF
CDR3nt: TGTGCCAGCAGTTTTTGGACAGGGAACGAGCAGTACTTC

abundance: .
j_gene: TRBJ2-1
d_gene: .
v_gene: TRBV19
len: 15
CDR3aa: CASSRGPSSYNEQFF
CDR3nt: TGTGCCAGCTCGCGGGGACCGAGCTCCTACAATGAGCAGTTCTTC

abundance: .
j_gene: TRBJ1-3
d_gene: .
v_gene: TRBV10-2
len: 14
CDR3aa: CASSDSGSGNTIYF
CDR3nt: TGCGCCAGCAGTGATTCGGGCTCTGGAAACACCATATATTTT

abundance: few
j_gene: TRBJ1-1
d_gene: TRBD1
v_gene: TRBV5-1
len: 14
CDR3aa: CASRSTDRDTEAFF
CDR3nt: TGCGCCAGCAGATCCACGGACAGGGACACTGAAGCTTTCTTT

abundance: .
j_gene: TRBJ1-5
d_gene: TRBD1
v_gene: TRBV28
len: 17
CDR3aa: CASSPLTGIGGNQPQHF
CDR3nt: TGTGCCAGCAGTCCCTTGACAGGGATCGGTGGCAATCAGCCCCAGCATTTT

abundance: .
j_gene: TRBJ2-1
d_gene: .
v_gene: TRBV18
len: 16
CDR3aa: CASSPILASSYNEQFF
CDR3nt: TGTGCCAGCTCACCAATCCTAGCGAGCTCCTACAATGAGCAGTTCTTC

abundance: .
j_gene: TRBJ1-5
d_gene: .
v_gene: TRBV19
len: 15
CDR3aa: CASSSRQRSNQPQHF
CDR3nt: TGTGCCAGTAGTTCTCGACAGCGTAGCAATCAGCCCCAGCATTTT

abundance: .
j_gene: TRBJ2-7
d_gene: TRBD2
v_gene: TRBV6-1
len: 14
CDR3aa: CASSSGRGGVEQYF
CDR3nt: TGTGCCAGCAGTAGCGGGAGAGGTGGGGTTGAGCAGTACTTC

abundance: .
j_gene: TRBJ2-7
d_gene: .
v_gene: TRBV4-1
len: 15
CDR3aa: CASSQDNRGGYEQYF
CDR3nt: TGCGCCAGCAGCCAAGATAATAGGGGAGGCTACGAGCAGTACTTC

abundance: .
j_gene: TRBJ1-2
d_gene: TRBD1
v_gene: TRBV4-1
len: 14
CDR3aa: CASSQVDRGGGYTF
CDR3nt: TGCGCCAGCAGCCAAGTGGACAGGGGAGGGGGCTACACCTTC

abundance: .
j_gene: TRBJ1-5
d_gene: .
v_gene: TRBV2
len: 17
CDR3aa: CASSEGGDWGSNQPQHF
CDR3nt: TGTGCCAGCAGTGAAGGCGGGGATTGGGGATCCAATCAGCCCCAGCATTTT

abundance: .
j_gene: TRBJ2-1
d_gene: .
v_gene: TRBV5-5
len: 15
CDR3aa: CASSLTGMSYNEQFF
CDR3nt: TGTGCCAGCAGCTTGACAGGGATGTCCTACAATGAGCAGTTCTTC

abundance: .
j_gene: TRBJ2-2
d_gene: TRBD1
v_gene: TRBV4-2
len: 15
CDR3aa: CASSQAGTGTGELFF
CDR3nt: TGTGCCAGCAGCCAAGCTGGGACAGGGACCGGGGAGCTGTTTTTT

abundance: .
j_gene: TRBJ1-1
d_gene: .
v_gene: TRBV7-9
len: 15
CDR3aa: CASSPWAGDITEAFF
CDR3nt: TGTGCCAGCAGCCCCTGGGCAGGGGACATCACTGAAGCTTTCTTT

abundance: .
j_gene: TRBJ2-2
d_gene: TRBD1
v_gene: TRBV27
len: 16
CDR3aa: CASSYWTGGNTGELFF
CDR3nt: TGTGCCAGCAGCTATTGGACAGGGGGGAACACCGGGGAGCTGTTTTTT

abundance: .
j_gene: TRBJ2-3
d_gene: TRBD2
v_gene: TRBV13
len: 16
CDR3aa: CASSIREGRDTDTQYF
CDR3nt: TGTGCCAGCAGCATACGGGAGGGCCGGGACACAGATACGCAGTATTTT

abundance: .
j_gene: TRBJ1-1
d_gene: .
v_gene: TRBV28
len: 14
CDR3aa: CASSLTGRVAEAFF
CDR3nt: TGTGCCAGCAGTCTGACAGGCCGTGTCGCTGAAGCTTTCTTT

abundance: .
j_gene: TRBJ2-7
d_gene: .
v_gene: TRBV28
len: 13
CDR3aa: CASISAAEYEQYF
CDR3nt: TGTGCCAGCATCTCCGCAGCGGAGTACGAGCAGTACTTC

abundance: once
j_gene: TRBJ1-1
d_gene: .
v_gene: TRBV21-1
len: 17
CDR3aa: CASSKGRPDREDTEAFF
CDR3nt: TGTGCCAGCAGCAAAGGGAGGCCAGACCGGGAGGACACTGAAGCTTTCTTT

abundance: .
j_gene: TRBJ2-1
d_gene: .
v_gene: TRBV4-1
len: 15
CDR3aa: CASSPSRGSGNEQFF
CDR3nt: TGCGCCAGCAGCCCGAGCCGAGGGAGCGGAAATGAGCAGTTCTTC

abundance: .
j_gene: TRBJ1-1
d_gene: .
v_gene: TRBV25-1
len: 13
CDR3aa: CASSERGRTEAFF
CDR3nt: TGTGCCAGCAGTGAACGGGGAAGGACTGAAGCTTTCTTT

abundance: .
j_gene: TRBJ2-7
d_gene: .
v_gene: TRBV28
len: 13
CDR3aa: CASSLREGGEQYF
CDR3nt: TGTGCCAGCAGTTTAAGGGAGGGGGGCGAGCAGTACTTC

abundance: .
j_gene: TRBJ1-5
d_gene: .
v_gene: TRBV19
len: 13
CDR3aa: CASSFNREQPQHF
CDR3nt: TGTGCCAGTAGTTTTAACAGGGAGCAGCCCCAGCATTTT

abundance: .
j_gene: TRBJ2-1
d_gene: TRBD1
v_gene: TRBV19
len: 12
CDR3aa: CASSSGGNEQFF
CDR3nt: TGTGCCAGTAGCTCAGGGGGCAATGAGCAGTTCTTC

abundance: once
j_gene: TRBJ1-2
d_gene: TRBD1
v_gene: TRBV9
len: 15
CDR3aa: CASTLLMTGEHGYTF
CDR3nt: TGTGCCAGCACCCTCCTTATGACAGGGGAGCATGGCTACACCTTC

abundance: .
j_gene: TRBJ2-7
d_gene: TRBD1
v_gene: TRBV6-1
len: 14
CDR3aa: CASRWTGGSHEQYF
CDR3nt: TGTGCCAGCAGGTGGACAGGCGGGTCCCACGAGCAGTACTTC

abundance: .
j_gene: TRBJ2-2
d_gene: TRBD1
v_gene: TRBV29-1
len: 14
CDR3aa: CSVWDRGQAGELFF
CDR3nt: TGCAGCGTCTGGGACAGGGGGCAGGCCGGGGAGCTGTTTTTT

abundance: .
j_gene: TRBJ2-7
d_gene: TRBD1
v_gene: TRBV7-9
len: 15
CDR3aa: CASSSDTGGPYEQYF
CDR3nt: TGTGCCAGCAGCTCAGATACAGGGGGCCCCTACGAGCAGTACTTC

abundance: .
j_gene: TRBJ2-3
d_gene: TRBD2
v_gene: TRBV7-3
len: 16
CDR3aa: CASSLGSGGLTDTQYF
CDR3nt: TGTGCCAGCAGCTTAGGAAGCGGGGGACTCACAGATACGCAGTATTTT

abundance: .
j_gene: TRBJ1-2
d_gene: TRBD1
v_gene: TRBV19
len: 13
CDR3aa: CASSIPTGFGYTF
CDR3nt: TGTGCCAGTAGTATTCCGACAGGGTTCGGCTACACCTTC

abundance: .
j_gene: TRBJ2-4
d_gene: .
v_gene: TRBV19
len: 16
CDR3aa: CASSSGEQGAKNIQYF
CDR3nt: TGTGCCAGTAGTAGCGGAGAACAGGGTGCCAAAAACATTCAGTACTTC

abundance: .
j_gene: TRBJ2-2
d_gene: TRBD2
v_gene: TRBV9
len: 16
CDR3aa: CASSVVEREYTGELFF
CDR3nt: TGTGCCAGCAGCGTAGTTGAGCGGGAGTACACCGGGGAGCTGTTTTTT

abundance: once
j_gene: TRBJ2-1
d_gene: TRBD2
v_gene: TRBV6-1
len: 13
CDR3aa: CAARLAVYNEQFF
CDR3nt: TGTGCCGCTCGACTAGCGGTTTACAATGAGCAGTTCTTC

abundance: .
j_gene: TRBJ2-2
d_gene: TRBD1
v_gene: TRBV19
len: 15
CDR3aa: CATTPGTGNTGELFF
CDR3nt: TGTGCCACTACACCCGGGACAGGGAACACCGGGGAGCTGTTTTTT